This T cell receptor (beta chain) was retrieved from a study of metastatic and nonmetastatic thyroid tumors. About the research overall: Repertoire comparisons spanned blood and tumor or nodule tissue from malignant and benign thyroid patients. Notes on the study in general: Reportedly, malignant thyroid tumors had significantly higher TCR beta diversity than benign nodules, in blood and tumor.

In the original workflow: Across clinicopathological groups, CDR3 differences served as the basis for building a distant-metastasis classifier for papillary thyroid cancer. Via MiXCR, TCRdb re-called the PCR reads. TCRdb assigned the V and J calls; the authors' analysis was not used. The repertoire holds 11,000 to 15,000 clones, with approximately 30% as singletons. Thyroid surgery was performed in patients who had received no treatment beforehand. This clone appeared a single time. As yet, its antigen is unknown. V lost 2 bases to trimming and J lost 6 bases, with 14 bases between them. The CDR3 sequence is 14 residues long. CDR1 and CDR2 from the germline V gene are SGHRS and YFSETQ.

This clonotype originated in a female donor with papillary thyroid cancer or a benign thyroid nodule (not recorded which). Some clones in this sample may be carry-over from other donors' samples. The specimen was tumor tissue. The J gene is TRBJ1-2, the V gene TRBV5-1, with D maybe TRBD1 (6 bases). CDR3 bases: TGCGCCAGCAGCTTTCGCAGGGGAGGGGATGGCTACACCTTC. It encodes CASSFRRGGDGYTF.